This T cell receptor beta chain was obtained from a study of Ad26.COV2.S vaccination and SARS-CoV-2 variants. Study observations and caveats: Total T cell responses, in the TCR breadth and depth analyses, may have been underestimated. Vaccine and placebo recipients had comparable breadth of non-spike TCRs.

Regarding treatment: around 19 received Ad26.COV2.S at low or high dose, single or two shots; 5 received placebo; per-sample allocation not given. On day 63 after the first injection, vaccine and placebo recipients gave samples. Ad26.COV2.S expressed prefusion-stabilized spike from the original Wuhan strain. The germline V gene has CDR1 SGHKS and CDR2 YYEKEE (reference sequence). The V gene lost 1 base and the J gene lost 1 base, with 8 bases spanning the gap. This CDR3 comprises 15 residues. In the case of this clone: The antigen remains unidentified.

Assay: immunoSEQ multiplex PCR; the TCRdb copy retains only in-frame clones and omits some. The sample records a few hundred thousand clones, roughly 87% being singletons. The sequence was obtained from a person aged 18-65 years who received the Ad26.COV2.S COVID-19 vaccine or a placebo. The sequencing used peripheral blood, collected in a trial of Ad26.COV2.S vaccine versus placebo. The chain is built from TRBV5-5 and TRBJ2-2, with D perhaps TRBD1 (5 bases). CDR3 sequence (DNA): TGTGCCAGCAGCTTGACTGGACAGAACACCGGGGAGCTGTTTTTT. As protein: CASSLTGQNTGELFF.